The clone carrying this T cell receptor beta chain was seen repeatedly, ten times or more. TCR cDNA was made by 5'RACE template switching, adding a universal primer site and UMIs. One entry per CDR3 protein results from TCRdb running MiXCR on the 5' RACE reads. This table holds roughly 65,000 distinct CDR3 sequences, around 5% found once. Germline V CDR1 and CDR2: DFQATT, SNEGSKA (reference sequence). The CDR3 covers 13 residues. V lost 6 bases and J lost 4, with 13 bases in between. This sample is drawn from a study of T cells after yellow fever vaccination. Specimen: CD4+ T cells sorted from PBMCs, collected less than 18 days after the first yellow fever vaccination. The origin of this receptor is a man aged 18-30 years who received the YFV17D yellow fever vaccine. V and J are TRBV20-1 and TRBJ1-5; D is possibly TRBD1 (6 bases). CDR3 bases: TGCAGTGCGCAGGGACACTTAAATCAGCCCCAGCATTTT. Its translation is CSAQGHLNQPQHF.